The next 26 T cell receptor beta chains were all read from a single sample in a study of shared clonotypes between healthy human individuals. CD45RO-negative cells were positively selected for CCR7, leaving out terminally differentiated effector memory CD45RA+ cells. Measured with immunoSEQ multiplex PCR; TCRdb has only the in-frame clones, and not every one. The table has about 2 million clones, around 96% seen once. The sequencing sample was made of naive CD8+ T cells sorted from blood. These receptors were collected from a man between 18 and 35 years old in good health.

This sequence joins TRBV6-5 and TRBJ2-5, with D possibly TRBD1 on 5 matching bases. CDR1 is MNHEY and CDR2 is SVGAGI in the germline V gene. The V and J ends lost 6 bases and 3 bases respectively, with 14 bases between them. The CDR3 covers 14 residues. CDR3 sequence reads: CASRNPDNEETQYF. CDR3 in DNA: TGTGCCAGCAGGAACCCGGACAACGAAGAGACCCAGTACTTC.

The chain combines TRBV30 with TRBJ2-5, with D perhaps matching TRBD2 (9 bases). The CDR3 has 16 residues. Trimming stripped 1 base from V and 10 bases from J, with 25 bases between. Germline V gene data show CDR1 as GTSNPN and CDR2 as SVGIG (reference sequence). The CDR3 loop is CAWSGTGKSSGEFQYF. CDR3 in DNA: TGTGCCTGGAGTGGGACAGGGAAATCTAGCGGGGAGTTCCAGTACTTC.

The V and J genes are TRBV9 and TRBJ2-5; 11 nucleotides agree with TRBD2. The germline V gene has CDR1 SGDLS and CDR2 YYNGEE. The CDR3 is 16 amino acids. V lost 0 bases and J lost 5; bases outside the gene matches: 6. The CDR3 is CASSVVASGGLETQYF. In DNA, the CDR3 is TGTGCCAGCAGCGTAGTTGCTAGCGGGGGGTTGGAGACCCAGTACTTC.

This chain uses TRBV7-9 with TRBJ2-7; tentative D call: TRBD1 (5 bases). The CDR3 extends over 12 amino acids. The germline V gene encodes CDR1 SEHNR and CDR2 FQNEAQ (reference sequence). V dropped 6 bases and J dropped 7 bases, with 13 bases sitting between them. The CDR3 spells CASSYDSREQYF. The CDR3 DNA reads TGTGCCAGCAGTTACGACAGCCGGGAGCAGTACTTC.

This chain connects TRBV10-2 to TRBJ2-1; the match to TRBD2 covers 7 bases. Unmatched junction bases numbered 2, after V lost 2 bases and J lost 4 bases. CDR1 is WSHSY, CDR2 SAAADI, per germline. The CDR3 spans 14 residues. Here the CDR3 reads CASSESGNYNEQFF. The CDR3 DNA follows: TGCGCCAGCAGTGAGAGCGGGAATTACAATGAGCAGTTCTTC.

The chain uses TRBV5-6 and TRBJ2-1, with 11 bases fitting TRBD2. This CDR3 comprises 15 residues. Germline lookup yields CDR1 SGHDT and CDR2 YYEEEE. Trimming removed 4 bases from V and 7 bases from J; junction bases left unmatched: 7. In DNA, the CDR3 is TGTGCCAGCAGCCTAGAGTCTAGCGGGAGGAATGAGCAGTTCTTC. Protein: CASSLESSGRNEQFF.

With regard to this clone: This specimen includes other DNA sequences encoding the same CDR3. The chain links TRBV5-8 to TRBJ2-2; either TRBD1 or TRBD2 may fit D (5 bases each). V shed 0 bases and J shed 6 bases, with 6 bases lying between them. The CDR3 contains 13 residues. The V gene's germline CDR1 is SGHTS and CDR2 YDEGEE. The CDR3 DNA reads TGTGCCAGCAGCTTGGTGGGGGCCGGGGAGCTGTTTTTT. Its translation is CASSLVGAGELFF.

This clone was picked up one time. CDR3 DNA sequence: TGTGCCAGCAGTGCACGGCGGGGGGCTTTCCAAGAGACCCAGTACTTC. Its translation is CASSARRGAFQETQYF. The chain carries TRBV6-1 and TRBJ2-5; 8 bases are a match to TRBD2. The CDR3 extends over 16 amino acids. The junction had 8 bases not matched to a gene; V was cut back by 4 bases and J by 1 base. The germline V gene has CDR1 MNHNS and CDR2 SASEGT.

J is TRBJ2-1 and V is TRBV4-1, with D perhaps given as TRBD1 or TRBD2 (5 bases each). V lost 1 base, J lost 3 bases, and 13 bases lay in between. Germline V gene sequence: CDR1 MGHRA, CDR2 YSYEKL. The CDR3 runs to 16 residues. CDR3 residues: CASSQARGDYYNEQFF. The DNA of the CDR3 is TGCGCCAGCAGCCAAGCAAGAGGGGATTACTACAATGAGCAGTTCTTC.

CDR3 loop: CASSLGAGDPEQYF. In nucleotides, the CDR3 is TGTGCCAGCAGCTTAGGAGCGGGCGATCCCGAGCAGTACTTC. The V and J genes are TRBV7-9 and TRBJ2-7, with D tentatively TRBD2 (6 bases). Germline-derived CDR1 and CDR2 are SEHNR and FQNEAQ (reference sequence). The CDR3 runs to 14 residues. The germline V and J ends were trimmed by 1 base and 6 bases, with 13 bases remaining between them.

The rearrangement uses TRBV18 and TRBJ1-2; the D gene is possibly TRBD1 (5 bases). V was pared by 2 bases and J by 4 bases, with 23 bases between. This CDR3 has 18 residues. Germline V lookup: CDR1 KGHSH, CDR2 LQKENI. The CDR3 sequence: CASSPIGRTTGRGYGYTF. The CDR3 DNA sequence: TGTGCCAGCTCACCAATAGGTCGGACAACGGGTAGGGGCTATGGCTACACCTTC.

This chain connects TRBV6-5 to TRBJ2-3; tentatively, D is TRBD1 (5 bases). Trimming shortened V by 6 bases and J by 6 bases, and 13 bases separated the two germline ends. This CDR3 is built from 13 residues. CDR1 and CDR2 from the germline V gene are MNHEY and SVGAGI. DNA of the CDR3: TGTGCCAGCAGAGGCAGGGTCGTTGATACGCAGTATTTT. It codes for CASRGRVVDTQYF.

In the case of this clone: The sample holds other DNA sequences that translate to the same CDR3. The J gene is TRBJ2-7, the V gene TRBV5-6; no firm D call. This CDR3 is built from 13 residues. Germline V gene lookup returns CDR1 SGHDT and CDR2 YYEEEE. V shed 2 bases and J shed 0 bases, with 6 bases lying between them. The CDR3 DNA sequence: TGTGCCAGCAGCTTTACGAGCTCCTACGAGCAGTACTTC. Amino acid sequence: CASSFTSSYEQYF.

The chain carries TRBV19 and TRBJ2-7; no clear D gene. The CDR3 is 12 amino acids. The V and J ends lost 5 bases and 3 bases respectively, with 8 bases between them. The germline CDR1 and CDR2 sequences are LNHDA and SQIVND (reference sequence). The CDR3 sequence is CASSPTSYEQYF. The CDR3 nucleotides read TGTGCCAGTAGTCCCACGAGCTACGAGCAGTACTTC.

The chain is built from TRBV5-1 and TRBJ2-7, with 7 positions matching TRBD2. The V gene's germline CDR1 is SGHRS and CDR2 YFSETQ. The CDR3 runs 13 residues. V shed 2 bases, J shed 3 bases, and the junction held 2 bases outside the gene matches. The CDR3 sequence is CASSFGDYYEQYF. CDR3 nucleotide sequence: TGCGCCAGCAGCTTCGGGGACTACTACGAGCAGTACTTC.

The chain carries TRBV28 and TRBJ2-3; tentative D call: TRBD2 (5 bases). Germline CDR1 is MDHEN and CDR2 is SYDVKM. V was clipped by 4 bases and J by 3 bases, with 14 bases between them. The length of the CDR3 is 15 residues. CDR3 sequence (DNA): TGTGCCAGCAGTTCCCCTTCGAGGGCTACAGATACGCAGTATTTT. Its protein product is CASSSPSRATDTQYF.

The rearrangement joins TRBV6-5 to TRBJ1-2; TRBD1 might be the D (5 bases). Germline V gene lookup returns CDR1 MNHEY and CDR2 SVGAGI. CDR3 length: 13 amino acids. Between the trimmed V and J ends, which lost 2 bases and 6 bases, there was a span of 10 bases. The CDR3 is CASSYTLTDGYTF. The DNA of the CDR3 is TGTGCCAGCAGTTACACCCTGACAGATGGCTACACCTTC.

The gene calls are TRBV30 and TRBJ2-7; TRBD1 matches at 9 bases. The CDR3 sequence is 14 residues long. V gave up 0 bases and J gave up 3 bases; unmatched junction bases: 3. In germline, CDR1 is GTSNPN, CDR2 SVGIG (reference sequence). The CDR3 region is CAWSVPGQGYEQYF. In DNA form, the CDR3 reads TGTGCCTGGAGTGTTCCGGGACAGGGCTACGAGCAGTACTTC.

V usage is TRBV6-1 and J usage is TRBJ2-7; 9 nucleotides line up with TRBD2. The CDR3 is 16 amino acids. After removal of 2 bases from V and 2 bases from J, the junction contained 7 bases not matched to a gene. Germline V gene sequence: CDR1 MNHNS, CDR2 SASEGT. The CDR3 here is CASSESVGLATYEQYF. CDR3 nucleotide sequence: TGTGCCAGCAGTGAATCTGTGGGACTAGCCACCTACGAGCAGTACTTC.

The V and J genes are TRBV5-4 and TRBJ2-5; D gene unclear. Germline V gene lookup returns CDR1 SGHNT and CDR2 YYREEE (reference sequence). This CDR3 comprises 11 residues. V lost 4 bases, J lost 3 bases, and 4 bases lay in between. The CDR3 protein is CASSIEETQYF. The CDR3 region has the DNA TGTGCCAGCAGCATCGAAGAGACCCAGTACTTC.

CDR3: CASSIDTGQGNEQFF. CDR3 coding DNA: TGTGCCAGTAGTATAGATACTGGACAGGGCAATGAGCAGTTCTTC. The chain links TRBV19 to TRBJ2-1, with 8 bases that match TRBD1. CDR1 LNHDA and CDR2 SQIVND come from the germline V gene (reference sequence). The CDR3 is 15 amino acids. The V gene end was trimmed by 0 bases and the J gene end by 6 bases; junction bases not matched to a gene: 4.

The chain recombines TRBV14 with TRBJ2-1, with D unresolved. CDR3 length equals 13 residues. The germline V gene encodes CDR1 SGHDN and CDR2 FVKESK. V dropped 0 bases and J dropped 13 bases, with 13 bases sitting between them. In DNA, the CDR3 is TGTGCCAGCAGCCAAGATCACGGTCCCGCTCAGTTCTTC. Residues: CASSQDHGPAQFF.

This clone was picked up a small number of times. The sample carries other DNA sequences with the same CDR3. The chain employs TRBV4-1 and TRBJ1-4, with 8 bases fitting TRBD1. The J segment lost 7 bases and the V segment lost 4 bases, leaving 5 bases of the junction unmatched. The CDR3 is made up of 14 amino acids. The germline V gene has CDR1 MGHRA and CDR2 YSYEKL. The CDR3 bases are TGCGCCAGCAGCCTAGACAGGGGAGGTGAAAAACTGTTTTTT. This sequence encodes CASSLDRGGEKLFF.

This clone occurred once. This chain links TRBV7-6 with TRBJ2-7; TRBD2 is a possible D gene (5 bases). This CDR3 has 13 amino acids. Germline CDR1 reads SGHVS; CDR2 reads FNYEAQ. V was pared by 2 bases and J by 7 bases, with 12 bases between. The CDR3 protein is CASSLKGALEQYF. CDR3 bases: TGTGCCAGCAGCTTAAAGGGAGCGTTGGAGCAGTACTTC.

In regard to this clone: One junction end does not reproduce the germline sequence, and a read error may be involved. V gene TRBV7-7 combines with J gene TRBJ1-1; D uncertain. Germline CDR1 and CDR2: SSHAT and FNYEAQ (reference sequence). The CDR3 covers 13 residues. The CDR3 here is CASSFSGKSEAFF. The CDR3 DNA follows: TGTGCTAGCAGCTTTAGTGGTAAGAGTGAAGCTTTCTTT.

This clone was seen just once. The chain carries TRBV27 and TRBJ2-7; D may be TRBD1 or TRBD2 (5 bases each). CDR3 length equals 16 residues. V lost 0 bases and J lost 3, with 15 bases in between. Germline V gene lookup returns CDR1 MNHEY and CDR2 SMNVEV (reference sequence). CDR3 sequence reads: CASSLSWDGGVYEQYF. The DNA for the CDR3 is TGTGCCAGCAGTTTATCGTGGGACGGAGGAGTCTACGAGCAGTACTTC.